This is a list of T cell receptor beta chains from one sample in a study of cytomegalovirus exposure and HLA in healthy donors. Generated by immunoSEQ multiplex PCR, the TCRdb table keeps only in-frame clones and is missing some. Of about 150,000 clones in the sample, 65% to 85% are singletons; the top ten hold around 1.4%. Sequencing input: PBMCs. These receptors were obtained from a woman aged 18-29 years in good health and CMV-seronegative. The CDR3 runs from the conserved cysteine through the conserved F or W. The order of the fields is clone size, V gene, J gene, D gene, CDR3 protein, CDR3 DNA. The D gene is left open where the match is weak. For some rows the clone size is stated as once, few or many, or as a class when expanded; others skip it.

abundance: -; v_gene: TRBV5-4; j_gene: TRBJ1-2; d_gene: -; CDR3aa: CASTLGGAPAGYTF; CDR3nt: TGTGCCAGCACCCTGGGGGGGGCGCCGGCTGGCTACACCTTC
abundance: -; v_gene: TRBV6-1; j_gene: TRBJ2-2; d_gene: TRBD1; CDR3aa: CAARGTVNTGELFF; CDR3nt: TGTGCCGCTAGAGGGACAGTTAACACCGGGGAGCTGTTTTTT
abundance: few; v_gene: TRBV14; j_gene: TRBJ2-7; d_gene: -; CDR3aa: CASSQVHGGYEQYF; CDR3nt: TGTGCCAGCAGCCAAGTTCATGGGGGGTACGAGCAGTACTTC
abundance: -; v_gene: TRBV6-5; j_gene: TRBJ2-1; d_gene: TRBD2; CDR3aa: CASRAGTSGHNEQFF; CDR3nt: TGTGCCAGCAGGGCCGGGACTAGCGGGCACAATGAGCAGTTCTTC
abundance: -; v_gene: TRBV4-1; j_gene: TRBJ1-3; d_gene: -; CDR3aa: CASSPFGQTDSGNTIYF; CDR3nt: TGCGCCAGCAGCCCTTTTGGACAGACTGACTCTGGAAACACCATATATTTT
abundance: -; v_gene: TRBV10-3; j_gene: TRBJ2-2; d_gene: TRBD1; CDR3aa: CATRDRGQGGELFF; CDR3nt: TGTGCCACCAGAGACAGGGGGCAGGGCGGGGAGCTGTTTTTT
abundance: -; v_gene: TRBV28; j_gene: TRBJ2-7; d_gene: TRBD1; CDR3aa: CASSFPGQGTEYTYEQYF; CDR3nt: TGTGCCAGCAGTTTCCCCGGACAGGGAACAGAGTACACCTACGAGCAGTACTTC
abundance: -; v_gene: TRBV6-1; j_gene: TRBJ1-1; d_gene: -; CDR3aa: CASTQGFTEAFF; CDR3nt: TGTGCCAGCACTCAGGGGTTCACTGAAGCTTTCTTT
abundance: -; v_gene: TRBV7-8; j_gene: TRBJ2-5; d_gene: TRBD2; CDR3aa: CASSTGLAGAQYF; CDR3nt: TGTGCCAGCAGCACAGGACTAGCGGGGGCCCAGTACTTC
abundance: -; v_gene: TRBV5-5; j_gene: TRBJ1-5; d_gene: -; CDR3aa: CASSLRGNGNQPQHF; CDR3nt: TGTGCCAGCAGCTTGAGGGGGAATGGCAATCAGCCCCAGCATTTT
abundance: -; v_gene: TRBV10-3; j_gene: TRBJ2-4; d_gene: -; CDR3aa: CAISRQGSGIQYF; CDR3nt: TGTGCCATCAGCCGACAGGGTAGCGGCATTCAGTACTTC
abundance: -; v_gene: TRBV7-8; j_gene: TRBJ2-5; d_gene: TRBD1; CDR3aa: CASSTRDSQETQYF; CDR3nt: TGTGCCAGCAGCACACGGGACAGCCAAGAGACCCAGTACTTC